Included here is one TCR beta chain sequence, with context. This clonotype has only a few counts. It has no known antigen specificity. No much larger clone is present one base from it, and per-base qualities are unavailable. The CDR3 goes from the cysteine to the phenylalanine over 14 residues. The sequence is cut down to CDR3 DNA, 42 bases in frame from base 1. V and J lose 0 bases and 5 bases, and a span of 11 bases separates them. In the germline V gene, CDR1 corresponds to SGHRS and CDR2 to YFSETQ. Libraries were made using 5' RACE. The reads were generated on an Illumina HiSeq 2500. A second about 7 to 11 cycle PCR used a sample-barcoded 5' primer and a J-beta primer mix. Each TCR beta cDNA molecule received a unique molecular identifier from a template-switch 5' adaptor carrying 12 random nucleotides. At least 3 million CDR3-containing paired-end reads were obtained from each sample. The Mint cDNA synthesis kit, primed by a TRBC-specific oligonucleotide, was used to synthesize first-strand cDNA from all RNA. All cDNA was treated with uracil-DNA glycosylase and then went through a first 18-cycle PCR with the universal primers M1SS and BC2_uni_R. Processing in the source paper ran as follows. Normalization of each sample was performed by random selection of 1 million high-quality reads, each carrying a distinct molecular identifier. Reads with shared molecular identifiers were discarded instead of being binned into consensus sequences. MiTCR, set to a Q25 quality threshold and the strictest error-elimination algorithm, was used for CDR3 identification, clonotype clustering and error correction. A nonparametric unseen species model with Euler transformation was used to estimate a lower bound on total TCR beta diversity. TCRdb reran the public reads through fastp at Q25 and MiXCR, keeping productive beta chains. All rows with the same CDR3 protein become a single entry with the most common DNA and genes. What appears here as the V and J calls and clone size reflects TCRdb's work, not the paper's. For this sample there are under 2,000,000 distinct CDR3 sequences; about 50% appear just once. The top ten clones comprise over 2% of the sample.

This record comes from a study of blood T cells in healthy people across ages (dated by TCRdb to the mid-2010s). Describing the broader study: In model experiments, template switching captured roughly one uniquely barcoded TCR beta cDNA molecule for every two T cells. To track age-related changes in TCR beta repertoire diversity, the study relied on deep sequencing normalized with unique cDNA molecular identifiers. The donors were split into four age groups: young (average 16 years), middle-aged (roughly 39), aged (approximately 60) and long-lived (approximately 89). To avoid experimental bias, donors of different ages were distributed randomly across sequencing lanes. Two additional independent replicas of 1 million unique cDNA reads from the same blood draw were analyzed for two donors (one aged 18 to 29 and one aged 80 or older).

Donors were about 36 systemically healthy Caucasian individuals from Russia aged roughly 6 to 90 years. Around 9.7 milliliters of peripheral blood were collected from each donor into EDTA-treated Vacutainer tubes. PBMCs were isolated by Ficoll-Paque density-gradient centrifugation, with at least 6.5 million obtained per sample. Trizol reagent was used to extract total RNA from the PBMCs, yielding at least 5.5 micrograms per sample. For every donor, an aliquot of PBMCs went through flow cytometry to measure the percentages of naive CD45RAhigh/CD27high T cells. Summary of the overall study and its limitations: Donor CMV infection status was unknown, potentially confounding age-related changes in expanded clonotypes. Since profiling was done on bulk unsorted PBMCs, naive and antigen-experienced compartments could not be conclusively compared. There was a strong correlation between observed TCR beta diversity and the percentage of naive T cells measured by flow cytometry. Compared with the aged group, the long-lived group had more naive CD4+ T cells, fewer expanded clones and increased TCR diversity, suggesting age selection. Estimates of total diversity based on one million sequenced T cells were considered lower bounds and underestimates. Observed TCR beta diversity per million T cells fell roughly linearly with age, and a significant reduction was already apparent by age roughly 40.

This sequence uses TRBV5-1 and TRBJ2-5, and the D gene may be TRBD1, 5 bases matching. The origin of this receptor is a woman in her 40s in good health. The sequenced sample was blood. CDR3 loop: CASSLAGHGETQYF. The nucleotides are TGCGCCAGCAGCTTGGCAGGGCACGGGGAGACCCAGTACTTC.